The entry below gives a single T cell receptor beta chain sequence along with its context. Original handling: It was from reference gene primer amplification that nucleated cell counts were estimated. The data were produced by immunoSEQ multiplex PCR, yet TCRdb's version contains in-frame clones alone and is incomplete. V, J and clone size are taken as reported in that table, and D and trimming were inferred from the DNA itself. The table includes 270,000 or so clones, roughly nine tenths detected once. The data were taken from a study of blood T cell repertoires in COVID-19. The V gene's germline CDR1 is MNHEY and CDR2 SVGEGT. V lost 6 bases, J lost 6 bases, and 18 bases lay in between. The CDR3 contains 15 residues. Seattle patients were enrolled during active infection and followed longitudinally.

The chain combines TRBV6-2 or TRBV6-3 with TRBJ1-3; a possible D gene is TRBD1 (6 bases). The material sequenced was peripheral blood. The sequence was collected from a woman aged 30 to 39 with COVID-19, enrolled during active disease. The CDR3 spells CASSPHSGGENTIYF. The CDR3 region has the DNA TGTGCCAGCAGCCCCCACAGCGGGGGCGAAAACACCATATATTTT.